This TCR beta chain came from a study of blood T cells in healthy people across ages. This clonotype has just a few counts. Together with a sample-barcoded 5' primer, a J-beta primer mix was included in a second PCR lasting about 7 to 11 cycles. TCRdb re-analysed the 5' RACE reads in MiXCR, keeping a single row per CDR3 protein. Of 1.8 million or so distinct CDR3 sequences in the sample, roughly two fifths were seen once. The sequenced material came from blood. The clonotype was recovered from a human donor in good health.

The CDR3 DNA sequence: TGTGCCTGGGGCAGGGTTGAGGGCGAGCAGTACTTC. The encoded protein is CAWGRVEGEQYF. The rearrangement uses TRBV30 and TRBJ2-7, with D perhaps given as TRBD1 or TRBD2 (5 bases each). Between the trimmed V and J ends, which lost 5 bases and 6 bases, there was a span of 14 bases. Germline CDR1 GTSNPN, CDR2 SVGIG (reference sequence). The CDR3 is made up of 12 amino acids.